The 23 T cell receptor beta chains below all came from one sample that was sequenced in a study of blood T cell repertoires in COVID-19 (dated by TCRdb to the early 2020s). The method behind the library was the immunoSEQ multiplex PCR assay. This is the immuneACCESS table as TCRdb keeps it, with only in-frame sequences that have V and J called. A part of the clones is gone; compared with another copy, unresolved V genes explain less than half, and the rest is unexplained. The sample contains 250,000 to 300,000 clones, roughly 93% of them found a single time. The biggest ten clones account for about 2.1% of the sample. The specimen was PBMCs or T cells enriched from blood (not recorded which). These receptors were taken from a woman aged 40-49 years with acute COVID-19.

The J gene is TRBJ1-6, the V gene TRBV28, with no clear D. CDR1 is MDHEN, CDR2 SYDVKM, per germline. Trimming removed 1 base from V and 6 bases from J, with 7 bases in between. The CDR3 runs 14 residues. The CDR3 region is CASSLLFSNSPLHF. The CDR3 DNA follows: TGTGCCAGCAGTTTATTGTTCAGTAATTCACCCCTCCACTTT.

J is TRBJ2-1 and V is TRBV2; D gene ambiguous. Per germline, CDR1 SNHLY and CDR2 FYNNEI. V was pared by 3 bases and J by 3 bases, with 9 bases between. This CDR3 is 14 amino acids long. CDR3 bases: TGTGCCAGCAGTGAGTTGGCAGTCTACAATGAGCAGTTCTTC. It encodes CASSELAVYNEQFF.

V and J are TRBV7-2 and TRBJ1-1; 9 bases line up with TRBD1. J lost 4 bases, V lost 4 bases, and 13 bases had no gene match. This CDR3 is 17 amino acids long. CDR1 and CDR2 from the germline V gene are SGHTA and FQGNSA. Written as DNA, the CDR3 is TGTGCCAGCAGCTCCCCATTAAACAGGGGGCGGACCACTGAAGCTTTCTTT. Translation gives CASSSPLNRGRTTEAFF.

CDR3 protein: CASSLNFQETQYF. In DNA, the CDR3 is TGTGCCAGCAGCCTCAACTTCCAAGAGACCCAGTACTTC. The chain is built from TRBV7-8 and TRBJ2-5; D unclear. V was shortened by 5 bases and J by 1 base, with 8 bases between the two germline ends. Per the germline V gene, CDR1 is SGHVS and CDR2 is FQNEAQ. The CDR3 runs 13 residues. Filled out from reference TRBV7-8 and TRBJ2-5, the complete variable domain reads GAGVSQSPRYKVAKRGQDVALRCDPISGHVSLFWYQQALGQGPEFLTYFQNEAQLDKSGLPSDRFFAERPEGSVSTLKIQRTQQEDSAVYLCASSLNFQETQYFGPGTRLLVL.

CDR3 nucleotide sequence: TGTGCCAGCAGCTTAGATCACACGTACTATGGCTACACCTTC. Protein: CASSLDHTYYGYTF. The chain employs TRBV11-3 and TRBJ1-2; no reliable D call. The germline V and J ends were trimmed by 0 bases and 3 bases, with 8 bases remaining between them. CDR1 and CDR2 from the germline V gene are SGHNT and YENEEA. The CDR3 sequence is 14 residues long. The full variable domain, in which reference TRBV11-3 and TRBJ1-2 provide the parts outside the CDR3, is EAGVVQSPRYKIIEKKQPVAFWCNPISGHNTLYWYLQNLGQGPELLIRYENEEAVDDSQLPKDRFSAERLKGVDSTLKIQPAELGDSAVYLCASSLDHTYYGYTFGSGTRLTVV.

V is TRBV5-1 and J is TRBJ2-3; a weak D match, TRBD2 (5 bases). V was clipped by 5 bases and J by 3 bases, with 16 bases between them. The CDR3 loop spans 15 amino acids. The V gene's germline CDR1 is SGHRS and CDR2 YFSETQ. CDR3 protein: CASSQLLAGTDTQYF. In DNA, the CDR3 is TGCGCCAGCAGTCAGCTTCTCGCGGGTACAGATACGCAGTATTTT.

J is TRBJ2-2 and V is TRBV5-1; TRBD2 matches 8 bases. Germline values: CDR1 SGHRS, CDR2 YFSETQ. Trimming at V came to 6 bases and at J to 4 bases, leaving 14 bases not matched to a gene. The CDR3 consists of 17 residues. The CDR3 protein is CASIAGGSGDVTGELFF. The DNA of the CDR3 is TGCGCCAGCATCGCGGGCGGTAGCGGGGACGTCACCGGGGAGCTGTTTTTT.

This chain joins TRBV7-2 and TRBJ2-1; D might be TRBD2 (6 bases). The V end was cut by 5 bases, the J end by 7 bases, with 18 bases between. The length of the CDR3 is 15 residues. Looked up from germline, CDR1 is SGHTA and CDR2 is FQGNSA. CDR3: CASSAGLLLVNEQFF. CDR3 bases: TGTGCCAGCAGCGCGGGACTCCTCCTAGTAAATGAGCAGTTCTTC.

V and J are TRBV3-1 (or the pseudogene TRBV3-2) and TRBJ2-5, with a tentative D call TRBD1 (6 bases). Trimming stripped 0 bases from V and 4 bases from J, with 15 bases between. This CDR3 has 16 amino acids. The germline CDR1 and CDR2 sequences are LGHDT and YNNKEL (reference sequence). The CDR3 sequence is CASSQDEIRGRETQYF. DNA for the CDR3: TGTGCCAGCAGCCAAGATGAGATCAGGGGTAGAGAGACCCAGTACTTC.

The chain combines TRBV19 with TRBJ2-2, with TRBD2 matching 8 bases. The germline CDR1 and CDR2 sequences are LNHDA and SQIVND (reference sequence). The CDR3 contains 14 residues. V gave up 10 bases and J gave up 2 bases; unmatched junction bases: 6. The DNA of the CDR3 is TGTGCCACGACCGGGAGGGCTAACACCGGGGAGCTGTTTTTT. Translated, it gives CATTGRANTGELFF.

This clone was picked up many times. No DNA is shown, since the ends of the CDR3 on it are uncertain; the CDR3 is the one TCRdb lists. The rearrangement uses TRBV2 and TRBJ2-2; no check of the table's D call, TRBD2, against the DNA was made. The CDR3 spans 16 amino acids, including both terminal residues. Germline CDR1 is SNHLY and CDR2 is FYNNEI. CDR3 loop: CASSENLFLRAGELFF.

This chain uses TRBV27 with TRBJ1-2; TRBD1 matches at 10 bases. This CDR3 has 13 residues. Losses at the gene ends were 6 bases for V and 5 bases for J; bases not matched to a gene: 3. Per germline, CDR1 MNHEY and CDR2 SMNVEV (reference sequence). The CDR3 sequence: CASSRDRGYGYTF. Here the CDR3 DNA reads TGTGCCAGCAGCCGGGACAGGGGATATGGCTACACCTTC.

The V and J genes are TRBV9 and TRBJ1-6; D call uncertain. The CDR3 consists of 12 residues. Germline V gene lookup returns CDR1 SGDLS and CDR2 YYNGEE. V was shortened by 3 bases and J by 4 bases, with 2 bases between the two germline ends. CDR3 sequence reads: CASSAYNSPLHF. The CDR3 bases are TGTGCCAGCAGCGCATATAATTCACCCCTCCACTTT.

The J gene is TRBJ1-2, the V gene TRBV6-5, with D perhaps matching TRBD1 (6 bases). The germline V and J ends were trimmed by 6 bases and 5 bases, with 13 bases remaining between them. Germline loops: CDR1 MNHEY, CDR2 SVGAGI. There are 13 residues in the CDR3. DNA of the CDR3: TGTGCCAGCAGGTCACAGGGAGGGTATGGCTACACCTTC. Translated: CASRSQGGYGYTF.

The chain combines TRBV30 with TRBJ2-2; TRBD1 agrees at 7 bases. Germline V gives CDR1 GTSNPN, CDR2 SVGIG (reference sequence). The CDR3 spans 14 residues. Unmatched junction bases numbered 3, after V lost 5 bases and J lost 0 bases. The CDR3 sequence is CAWGQATNTGELFF. CDR3 coding DNA: TGTGCCTGGGGACAGGCTACGAACACCGGGGAGCTGTTTTTT.

About this clone itself: The same CDR3 can be traced to other DNA sequences in this sample. The gene calls are TRBV18 and TRBJ2-7; TRBD1 agrees at 7 bases. The V and J ends lost 3 bases and 1 base, in that order; junction bases with no gene match: 3. This CDR3 spans 14 amino acids. Germline values: CDR1 KGHSH, CDR2 LQKENI. The chain's CDR3 is CASSPGRGSYEQYF. The DNA for the CDR3 is TGTGCCAGCTCACCCGGCAGGGGGTCCTACGAGCAGTACTTC.

This chain links TRBV7-2 with TRBJ2-1; 7 bases are a match to TRBD2. V dropped 5 bases and J dropped 8; count of bases not matched to a gene: 15. Germline lookup yields CDR1 SGHTA and CDR2 FQGNSA. The CDR3 runs 16 residues. The CDR3 DNA follows: TGTGCCAGCAGCCCCCCCGGGCTGGCGGGAGTCGATGAGCAGTTCTTC. Translation: CASSPPGLAGVDEQFF.

In this sample, this clone turned up once. This sequence joins TRBV7-2 and TRBJ1-2; D unresolved. Germline V gene sequence: CDR1 SGHTA, CDR2 FQGNSA. V dropped 1 base and J dropped 5 bases, with 14 bases sitting between them. The CDR3 has 15 amino acids. The CDR3 sequence is CASSLVPAQQYGYTF. The CDR3 DNA sequence: TGTGCCAGCAGCTTAGTCCCGGCACAGCAGTATGGCTACACCTTC.

The V gene is TRBV10-3, the J gene TRBJ1-2; D is ambiguous. Germline loops: CDR1 ENHRY, CDR2 SYGVKD. The CDR3 length is 12 residues. With 6 bases removed from V and 8 bases from J, the gap between germline ends came to 13 bases. CDR3: CAIRPGDLGYTF. For the CDR3, the DNA is TGTGCCATCAGACCCGGGGATTTAGGCTACACCTTC.

The CDR3 DNA reads TGTGCCAGCAGCTTGATGGGGCCCTCATACAATGAGCAGTTCTTC. This codes for CASSLMGPSYNEQFF. The V and J genes are TRBV5-4 and TRBJ2-1; D perhaps matches TRBD1 (5 bases). The CDR3 consists of 15 residues. Germline V gene sequence: CDR1 SGHNT, CDR2 YYREEE (reference sequence). V lost 1 base and J lost 4, with 12 bases in between.

The table lists this clone with a count of one. The chain recombines TRBV15 with TRBJ1-1, with D perhaps TRBD1 (5 bases). Trimming took off 3 bases at V and 1 base at J, with 15 bases between the two ends. The germline V gene encodes CDR1 LNHNV and CDR2 YYDKDF (reference sequence). This CDR3 contains 16 residues. The CDR3 DNA follows: TGTGCCACCAGCAGGTATCGACAGATAACGAACACTGAAGCTTTCTTT. Translated: CATSRYRQITNTEAFF.

The V gene is TRBV20-1, the J gene TRBJ2-7; D not certain. V lost 3 bases and J 3 bases, leaving 21 bases between the germline ends. The germline V gene encodes CDR1 DFQATT and CDR2 SNEGSKA (reference sequence). CDR3 length: 16 amino acids. The CDR3 coding sequence is TGCAGTGCTAGTAAGGTGCAGGCCAGCATTGTCTACGAGCAGTACTTC. Its protein product is CSASKVQASIVYEQYF.

The chain uses TRBV2 and TRBJ2-3; 9 bases line up with TRBD1. CDR1 and CDR2 (germline): SNHLY, FYNNEI. This CDR3 is built from 14 residues. After removal of 8 bases from V and 2 bases from J, the junction contained 5 bases not matched to a gene. CDR3 bases: TGTGCCAGCCTACAGGGGGCTGTCACAGATACGCAGTATTTT. This codes for CASLQGAVTDTQYF. The complete variable domain, with remaining parts taken from reference TRBV2 and TRBJ2-3, reads EPEVTQTPSHQVTQMGQEVILRCVPISNHLYFYWYRQILGQKVEFLVSFYNNEISEKSEIFDDQFSVERPDGSNFTLKIRSTKLEDSAMYFCASLQGAVTDTQYFGPGTRLTVL.